This is a list of T cell receptor beta chains from one sample in a study of shared clonotypes between healthy human individuals. Data came from immunoSEQ multiplex PCR; TCRdb stores just in-frame clones and leaves some out. The sample shows 800,000 to 1,200,000 clones, 75% to 80% of them seen only once. Sequenced input: memory CD4+ T cells from PBMCs. The origin of the receptors is a man in his late teens or twenties in good health. Some clones in this sample may be carry-over from other donors' samples. The CDR3 runs from the conserved cysteine through the conserved F or W.

j_call: TRBJ2-3
v_call: TRBV7-7
cdr3_aa: CASSSGLAGSIDTQYF

j_call: TRBJ2-7
v_call: TRBV6-6
cdr3_aa: CASSSGQGREDEQYF

j_call: TRBJ2-7
v_call: TRBV28
cdr3_aa: CASSLAGTTSYEQYF

j_call: TRBJ2-5
v_call: TRBV6-6
cdr3_aa: CASSQGTGETQYF

j_call: TRBJ2-2
v_call: TRBV7-9
cdr3_aa: CASSSASGTGNPGELFF

j_call: TRBJ1-1
v_call: TRBV10-3
cdr3_aa: CAISGSAKNTEAFF

j_call: TRBJ2-7
v_call: TRBV5-1
cdr3_aa: CASSSRFRSYEQYF

j_call: TRBJ2-1
v_call: TRBV11-2
cdr3_aa: CASSPSGSRNEQFF

j_call: TRBJ2-7
v_call: TRBV2
cdr3_aa: CASIPGQGRYEQYF

j_call: TRBJ2-3
v_call: TRBV7-2
cdr3_aa: CASSLGPGGTSTDTQYF

j_call: TRBJ2-5
v_call: TRBV5-1
cdr3_aa: CASSPDSRVETQYF

j_call: TRBJ2-6
v_call: TRBV29-1
cdr3_aa: CSVLNSGANVLTF

j_call: TRBJ2-3
v_call: TRBV7-8
cdr3_aa: CASSSPPGREGLDTQYF

j_call: TRBJ2-1
v_call: TRBV27
cdr3_aa: CASSSLGSGRNEQFF

j_call: TRBJ2-2
v_call: TRBV9
cdr3_aa: CASSARQGAGELFF

j_call: TRBJ1-2
v_call: TRBV6-1
cdr3_aa: CAARLTGTRNGYTF

j_call: TRBJ2-5
v_call: TRBV11-2
cdr3_aa: CASSLQIQETQYF

j_call: TRBJ2-7
v_call: TRBV7-8
cdr3_aa: CASSPGPGYEQYF

j_call: TRBJ2-5
v_call: TRBV29-1
cdr3_aa: CSVESPSLGTQYF

j_call: TRBJ1-2
v_call: TRBV11-2
cdr3_aa: CASSHDRGYGYTF

j_call: TRBJ1-2
v_call: TRBV7-9
cdr3_aa: CASSLAGGPYGYTF

j_call: TRBJ1-1
v_call: TRBV27
cdr3_aa: CASGQVNTEAFF

j_call: TRBJ2-7
v_call: TRBV5-1
cdr3_aa: CASSPGQSGGYEQYF

j_call: TRBJ2-2
v_call: TRBV5-6
cdr3_aa: CASSLIGINTGELFF

j_call: TRBJ2-5
v_call: TRBV4-3
cdr3_aa: CASSQAFQETQYF

j_call: TRBJ2-4
v_call: TRBV7-3
cdr3_aa: CASSLKAGGNIQYF

j_call: TRBJ2-7
v_call: TRBV5-4
cdr3_aa: CASSSDFENEQYF

j_call: TRBJ2-7
v_call: TRBV2
cdr3_aa: CASSLSYEQYF

j_call: TRBJ2-3
v_call: TRBV7-9
cdr3_aa: CASSFYFVSDTQYF

j_call: TRBJ2-3
v_call: TRBV7-9
cdr3_aa: CASSLPAGGESTDTQYF

j_call: TRBJ1-5
v_call: TRBV28
cdr3_aa: CASRQPTGGGQPQHF

j_call: TRBJ1-1
v_call: TRBV14
cdr3_aa: CASSQGHSTDAGPVNTEAFF

j_call: TRBJ2-1
v_call: TRBV4-2
cdr3_aa: CASSQATSGSYNEQFF

j_call: TRBJ1-4
v_call: TRBV25-1
cdr3_aa: CASSAFRDRGSYEKLFF

j_call: TRBJ2-7
v_call: TRBV5-1
cdr3_aa: CASSAGLPKDEQYF

j_call: TRBJ1-2
v_call: TRBV10-3
cdr3_aa: CAISEGRAPYGYTF

j_call: TRBJ1-1
v_call: TRBV27
cdr3_aa: CASSLRQHTEAFF

j_call: TRBJ1-1
v_call: TRBV5-4
cdr3_aa: CASSPRTVGNTEAFF

j_call: TRBJ1-3
v_call: TRBV30
cdr3_aa: CAWMGDTGNTIYF

j_call: TRBJ1-5
v_call: TRBV15
cdr3_aa: CATSRGGRVQPQHF

j_call: TRBJ2-6
v_call: TRBV7-2
cdr3_aa: CASSLWTSVSSGANVLTF

j_call: TRBJ2-2
v_call: TRBV11-3
cdr3_aa: CASSPGLAGLTGELFF

j_call: TRBJ1-5
v_call: TRBV28
cdr3_aa: CASSPLDRGYQPQHF

j_call: TRBJ2-2
v_call: TRBV11-2
cdr3_aa: CASGGGGGNTGELFF

j_call: TRBJ1-1
v_call: TRBV7-2
cdr3_aa: CASSLNFLGVSEAFF